The 11 T cell receptor beta chains listed next were all sequenced from one sample in a study of PD-L1 blockade in urothelial cancer. Method: immunoSEQ multiplex PCR; TCRdb's copy keeps in-frame clones and lacks some. This table has about 400 clones, about 38% appearing once. Sequencing used tumor tissue, obtained before atezolizumab (anti-PD-L1) treatment. The receptors come from a man between 60 and 75 years old with urothelial cancer.

This chain uses TRBV30 with TRBJ1-6; D perhaps matches TRBD1 (6 bases). The CDR3 is made up of 15 amino acids. The germline CDR1 and CDR2 sequences are GTSNPN and SVGIG (reference sequence). Trimming left V 0 bases short and J 4 bases short, with 10 bases between. CDR3 nucleotide sequence: TGTGCCTGGAGTGTAGGGGGGGGATATAATTCACCCCTCCACTTT. The encoded protein is CAWSVGGGYNSPLHF.

V usage is TRBV4-1 and J usage is TRBJ1-2; TRBD1 matches at 7 bases. This CDR3 has 16 amino acids. The germline gives CDR1 MGHRA, CDR2 YSYEKL. Unmatched junction bases numbered 16, after V lost 4 bases and J lost 8 bases. CDR3 residues: CASSRSDKQGIRGYTF. The CDR3 DNA follows: TGCGCCAGCAGCCGATCGGATAAACAGGGGATTAGAGGCTACACCTTC.

This chain uses TRBV19 with TRBJ2-3, with 9 bases aligning to TRBD2. Looked up from germline, CDR1 is LNHDA and CDR2 is SQIVND (reference sequence). Trimming at V came to 3 bases and at J to 6 bases, leaving 4 bases not matched to a gene. The CDR3 is 14 residues long. The CDR3 region has the DNA TGTGCCAGTAGTATTGCGGGGGGGCGGGATACGCAGTATTTT. It codes for CASSIAGGRDTQYF.

This clone was recorded a few times. The chain employs TRBV28 and TRBJ2-4; 7 bases are shared with TRBD1. Trimming cost V 8 bases and J 2 bases; bases outside gene matches: 21. Germline V gives CDR1 MDHEN, CDR2 SYDVKM. The CDR3 loop spans 19 amino acids. CDR3 protein: CASCSETRDSLISKNIQYF. The CDR3 bases are TGTGCCAGCTGCTCAGAAACCCGGGACAGTTTAATTTCCAAAAACATTCAGTACTTC.

This clone was observed once. The rearrangement joins TRBV19 to TRBJ2-1, with D hard to call. The CDR3 spans 11 residues. Germline loops: CDR1 LNHDA, CDR2 SQIVND (reference sequence). Trimming shortened V by 7 bases and J by 9 bases, and 10 bases separated the two germline ends. For the CDR3, the DNA is TGTGCCAGTATGGGATTCGGTGAGCAGTTCTTC. Encoded protein: CASMGFGEQFF.

V usage is TRBV28 and J usage is TRBJ2-3; 10 bases map to TRBD2. CDR3 size: 14 residues. Germline trimming cut 9 bases from V and 2 bases from J; bases unmatched to any gene: 5. Germline V CDR1 and CDR2: MDHEN, SYDVKM. The DNA of the CDR3 is TGTGCCAGTAGGCTAGCGGGAGCCACAGATACGCAGTATTTT. Its protein product is CASRLAGATDTQYF.

This clone ranks as large (0.1 to 1%). The chain combines TRBV6-8 with TRBJ1-2; 8 nucleotides match TRBD1. CDR1 and CDR2 from the germline V gene are MNHGY and SAAAGT. The V segment lost 6 bases and the J segment 3 bases; nucleotides outside the gene matches: 9. The CDR3 covers 15 residues. CDR3 sequence (DNA): TGTGCCAGCAGATCCCGTGACAGGGGTGACTATGGCTACACCTTC. Its translation is CASRSRDRGDYGYTF.

Only a few counts were recorded for this clone. V and J are TRBV11-3 and TRBJ1-1, with 8 bases matching TRBD1. This CDR3 spans 16 amino acids. In germline, CDR1 is SGHNT, CDR2 YENEEA. V was pared by 2 bases and J by 6 bases, with 11 bases of the junction left unmatched. The CDR3 DNA reads TGTGCCAGCAGCTTACCCCCGGGACAGGTTTGGGCTGAAGCTTTCTTT. Translating it yields CASSLPPGQVWAEAFF.

V is TRBV30 and J is TRBJ2-3; D is possibly TRBD2 (7 bases). In germline, CDR1 is GTSNPN, CDR2 SVGIG (reference sequence). V lost 4 bases and J 6 bases, leaving 11 bases between the germline ends. This CDR3 region has 12 residues. The CDR3, as DNA: TGTGCCTGGACGAGGGGGGGCGATACGCAGTATTTT. It is translated as CAWTRGGDTQYF.

This clone was detected only a few times. The chain carries TRBV28 and TRBJ2-3; D perhaps matches TRBD2 (5 bases). Deletions cut 5 bases from V and 3 bases from J, with 18 bases between. CDR1 MDHEN and CDR2 SYDVKM come from the germline V gene. The CDR3 runs to 16 residues. The CDR3 nucleotides read TGTGCCAGCAGTATCCTCTCTCGGACTGTGACAGATACGCAGTATTTT. It codes for CASSILSRTVTDTQYF.

The V and J genes are TRBV30 and TRBJ1-5; 7 nucleotides align to TRBD1. V lost 0 bases to trimming and J lost 6 bases; unmatched junction nucleotides: 11. The germline V gene has CDR1 GTSNPN and CDR2 SVGIG (reference sequence). This CDR3 is 16 amino acids long. The CDR3 reads CAWSVEGAGSGQPQHF. DNA for the CDR3: TGTGCCTGGAGTGTCGAGGGGGCAGGGTCGGGTCAGCCCCAGCATTTT. Full variable domain (outside the CDR3, taken from reference TRBV30 and TRBJ1-5): SQTIHQWPATLVQPVGSPLSLECTVEGTSNPNLYWYRQAAGRGLQLLFYSVGIGQISSEVPQNLSASRPQDRQFILSSKKLLLSDSGFYLCAWSVEGAGSGQPQHFGDGTRLSIL.